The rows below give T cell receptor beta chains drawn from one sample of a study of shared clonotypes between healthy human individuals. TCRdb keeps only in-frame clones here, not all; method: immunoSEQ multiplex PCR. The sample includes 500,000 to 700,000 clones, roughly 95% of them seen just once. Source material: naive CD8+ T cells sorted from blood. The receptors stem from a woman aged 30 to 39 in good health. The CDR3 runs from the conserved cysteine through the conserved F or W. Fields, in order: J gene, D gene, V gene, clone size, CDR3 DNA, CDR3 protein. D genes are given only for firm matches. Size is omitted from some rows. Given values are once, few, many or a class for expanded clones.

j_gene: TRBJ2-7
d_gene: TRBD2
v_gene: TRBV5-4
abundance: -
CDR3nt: TGTGCCAGCAGCTTGGTGTCGTCGGGAGGGTTTAGGTACGAGCAGTACTTC
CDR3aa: CASSLVSSGGFRYEQYF

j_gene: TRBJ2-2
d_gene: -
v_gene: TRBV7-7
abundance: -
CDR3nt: TGTGCCAGCAGCTTAGGGGAGAACACCGGGGAGCTGTTTTTT
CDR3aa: CASSLGENTGELFF

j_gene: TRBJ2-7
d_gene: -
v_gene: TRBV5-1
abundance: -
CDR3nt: TGCGCCAGCAGCTTGAGAGGGGACGCCTACGAGCAGTACTTC
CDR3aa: CASSLRGDAYEQYF

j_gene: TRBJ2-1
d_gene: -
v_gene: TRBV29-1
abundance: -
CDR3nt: TGCAGCGTTGAAACAACCTACAATGAGCAGTTCTTC
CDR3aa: CSVETTYNEQFF

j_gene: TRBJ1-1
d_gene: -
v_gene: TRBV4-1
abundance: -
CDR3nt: TGCGCCAGCAGCCAAGGCGAAGGGGCGATTGAAGCTTTCTTT
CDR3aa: CASSQGEGAIEAFF

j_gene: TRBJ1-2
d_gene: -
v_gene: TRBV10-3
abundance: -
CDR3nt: TGTGCCATCAGTGAGAGTGAACAGGGCTATGGCTACACCTTC
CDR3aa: CAISESEQGYGYTF

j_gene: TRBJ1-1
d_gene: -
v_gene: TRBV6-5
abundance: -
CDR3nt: TGTGCCAGCAGTTTAACTCCCCGGGGGGTCCGCGAGGCTTTCTTT
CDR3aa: CASSLTPRGVREAFF

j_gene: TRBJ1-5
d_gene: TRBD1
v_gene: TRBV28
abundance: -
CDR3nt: TGTGCCGGGGGCAGGGGGTATCAGCCCCAGCATTTT
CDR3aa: CAGGRGYQPQHF

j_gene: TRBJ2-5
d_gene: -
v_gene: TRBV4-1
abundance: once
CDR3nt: TGCGCCAGCAGCCAAGATCGGGGGATGGAGACCCAGTACTTC
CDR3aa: CASSQDRGMETQYF

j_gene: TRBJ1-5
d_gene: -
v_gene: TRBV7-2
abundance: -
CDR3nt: TGTGCCAGCAGCTTAACACCGGATGGCAATCAGCCCCAGCATTTT
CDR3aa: CASSLTPDGNQPQHF

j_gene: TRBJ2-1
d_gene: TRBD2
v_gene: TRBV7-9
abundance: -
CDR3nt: TGTGCCAGCAGCTCTGACTGGACTAGCGGGAGGCCCCTCACCCAGTTCTTC
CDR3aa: CASSSDWTSGRPLTQFF

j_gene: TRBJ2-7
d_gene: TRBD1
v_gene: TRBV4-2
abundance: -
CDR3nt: TGTGCCAGCAGGGGACAGGGGGCATCCTACGAGCAGTACTTC
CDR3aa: CASRGQGASYEQYF

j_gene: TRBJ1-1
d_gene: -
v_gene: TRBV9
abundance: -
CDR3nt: TGTGCCAGCGGGGCTTCGGTTGAGGGTGAAGCTTTCTTT
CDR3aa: CASGASVEGEAFF

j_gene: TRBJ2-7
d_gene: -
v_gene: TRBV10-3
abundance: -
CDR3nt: TGTGCCATCAGTGAGGTGGCAGAATACGAGCAGTACTTC
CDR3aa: CAISEVAEYEQYF

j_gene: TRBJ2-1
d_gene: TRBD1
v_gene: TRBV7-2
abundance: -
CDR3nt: TGTGCCAGCAGCTTAAAGGACAGGGCTTATAACAATGAGCAGTTCTTC
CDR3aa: CASSLKDRAYNNEQFF

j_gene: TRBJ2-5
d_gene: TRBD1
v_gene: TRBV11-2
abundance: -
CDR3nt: TGTGCCAGCAGCACGTGGGACAGGGGGCAAGAGACCCAGTACTTC
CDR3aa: CASSTWDRGQETQYF

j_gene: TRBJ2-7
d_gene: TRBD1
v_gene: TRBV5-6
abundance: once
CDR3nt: TGTGCCAGCAGCCCGGGACAGCTCTCCTACGAGCAGTACTTC
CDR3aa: CASSPGQLSYEQYF

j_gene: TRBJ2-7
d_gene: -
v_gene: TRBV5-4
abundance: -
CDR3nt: TGTGCCAGCAGCCCCGATGGTCTCTCCTACGAGCAGTACTTC
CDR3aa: CASSPDGLSYEQYF

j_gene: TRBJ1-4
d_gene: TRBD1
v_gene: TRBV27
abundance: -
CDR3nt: TGTGCCAGCAGTTTAAGGCCTGGACAGGGGGCTTATAATGAAAAACTGTTTTTT
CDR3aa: CASSLRPGQGAYNEKLFF

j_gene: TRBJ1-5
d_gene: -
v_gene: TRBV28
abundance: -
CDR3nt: TGTGCCAGCAGTTCGACAGCCTCGATAGAGGATAGCAATCAGCCCCAGCATTTT
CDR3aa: CASSSTASIEDSNQPQHF

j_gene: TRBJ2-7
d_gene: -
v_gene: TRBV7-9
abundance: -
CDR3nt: TGTGCCAGCAGCTTAGCGGGAGACTTAGGCGAGCAGTACTTC
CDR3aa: CASSLAGDLGEQYF

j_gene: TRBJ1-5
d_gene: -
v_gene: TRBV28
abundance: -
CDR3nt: TGTGCCACCGATCTCTATGGGACTCAGCCCCAGCATTTT
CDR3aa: CATDLYGTQPQHF

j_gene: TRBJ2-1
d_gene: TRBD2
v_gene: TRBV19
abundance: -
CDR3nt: TGTGCCAGTGCCCCTAGACTAGCGGGAGGCAATGAGCAGTTCTTC
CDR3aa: CASAPRLAGGNEQFF

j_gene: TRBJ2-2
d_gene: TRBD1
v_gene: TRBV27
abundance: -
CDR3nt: TGTGCCAGCAGTTTATCGGGACAGGGCCCCGGGGAGCTGTTTTTT
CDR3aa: CASSLSGQGPGELFF

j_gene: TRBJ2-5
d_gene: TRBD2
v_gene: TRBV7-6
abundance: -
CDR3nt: TGTGCCAGCAGCTTACGACTAGCGGGAGTATCGCCTAGCCAAGAGACCCAGTACTTC
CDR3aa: CASSLRLAGVSPSQETQYF

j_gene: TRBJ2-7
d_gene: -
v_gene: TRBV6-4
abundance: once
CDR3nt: TGTGCCAGCAGTGACAGGGTTTCGGACCCCCGGCACGAGCAGTACTTC
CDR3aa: CASSDRVSDPRHEQYF

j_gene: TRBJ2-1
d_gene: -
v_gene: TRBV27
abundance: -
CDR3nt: TGTGCCAGCAGTTTCAGGGGTAATGAGCAGTTCTTC
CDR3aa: CASSFRGNEQFF

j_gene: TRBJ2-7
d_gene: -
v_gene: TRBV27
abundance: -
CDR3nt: TGTGCCAGCAGTTTAGGGCAAACCTACGAGCAGTACTTC
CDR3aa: CASSLGQTYEQYF

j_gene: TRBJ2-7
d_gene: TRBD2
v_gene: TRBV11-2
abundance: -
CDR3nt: TGTGCCAGCAGCTTAACCGGGACTAGCTACGAGCAGTACTTC
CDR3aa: CASSLTGTSYEQYF

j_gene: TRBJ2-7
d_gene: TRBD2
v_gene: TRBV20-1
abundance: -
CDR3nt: TGCAGCCTCAAGCGGGGAGGCGAGCAGTACTTC
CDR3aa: CSLKRGGEQYF

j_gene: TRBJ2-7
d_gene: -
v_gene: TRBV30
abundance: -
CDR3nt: TGTGCCTGGAGTGTTCTTCCTGACGAGCAGTACTTC
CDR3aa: CAWSVLPDEQYF

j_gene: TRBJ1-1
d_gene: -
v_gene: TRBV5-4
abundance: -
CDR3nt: TGTGCCAGCAGCTTGGGGGCTTGGGACACTGAAGCTTTCTTT
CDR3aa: CASSLGAWDTEAFF

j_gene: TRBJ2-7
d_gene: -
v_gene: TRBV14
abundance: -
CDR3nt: TGTGCCAGCAGTCATAGCGGCTACGAGCAGTACTTC
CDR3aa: CASSHSGYEQYF

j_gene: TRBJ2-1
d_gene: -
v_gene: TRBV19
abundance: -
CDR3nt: TGTGCCAGTAGTATACCGGCGGGCAATGAGCAGTTCTTC
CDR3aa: CASSIPAGNEQFF

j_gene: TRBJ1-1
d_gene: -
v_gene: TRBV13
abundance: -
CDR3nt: TGTGCCAGCAGCACCGCCGGGACTGAAGCTTTCTTT
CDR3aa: CASSTAGTEAFF

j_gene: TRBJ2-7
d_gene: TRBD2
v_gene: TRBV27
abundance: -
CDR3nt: TGTGCCAGCAGTTTATTTCCCGGGACTAGCGGGGTTTTC
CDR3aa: CASSLFPGTSGVF

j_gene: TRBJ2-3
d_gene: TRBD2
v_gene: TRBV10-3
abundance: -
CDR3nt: TGTGCCATCAGCGCCCCTCTTGCGGGAGGGCCCACAGATACGCAGTATTTT
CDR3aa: CAISAPLAGGPTDTQYF

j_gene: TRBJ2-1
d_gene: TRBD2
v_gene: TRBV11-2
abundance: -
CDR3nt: TGTGCCAGCATCCGTACGGTACTAGCGGGGTTCAATGAGCAGTTCTTC
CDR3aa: CASIRTVLAGFNEQFF

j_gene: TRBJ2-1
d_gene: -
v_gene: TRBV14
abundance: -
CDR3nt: TGTGCCAGCAGACGGGACTGGCGGGACAATGAGCAGTTCTTC
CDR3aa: CASRRDWRDNEQFF

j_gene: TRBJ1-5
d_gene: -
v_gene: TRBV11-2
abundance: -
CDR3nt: TGTGCCAGCAGCTTAGAGGGGAAGGGTCAGCCCCAGCATTTT
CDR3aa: CASSLEGKGQPQHF

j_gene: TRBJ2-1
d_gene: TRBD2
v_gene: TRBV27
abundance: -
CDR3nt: TGTGCCAGCAGTCGACCGGGACTAGCGAGAAACAATGAGCAGTTCTTC
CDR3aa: CASSRPGLARNNEQFF

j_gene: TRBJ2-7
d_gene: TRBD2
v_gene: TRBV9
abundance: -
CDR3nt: TGTGCCAGCAGCGTATATAGCGGGACCTACGAGCAGTACTTC
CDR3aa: CASSVYSGTYEQYF